Below are 24 T cell receptor beta chains sequenced from a single sample in a study of blood T cell repertoires in COVID-19. Sequencing was performed with immunoSEQ multiplex PCR; in TCRdb, only in-frame clones are kept and a portion is missing. The sample contains hundreds of thousands of clones, about 83% of which appear only once. Input material: PBMCs or T cells enriched from blood (not recorded which). These receptors were obtained from a woman aged 45-60 years who had been exposed to COVID-19.

The chain recombines TRBV6-2 or TRBV6-3 with TRBJ2-1; a possible D gene is TRBD1 (5 bases). This CDR3 spans 15 amino acids. Germline-derived CDR1 and CDR2 are MNHEY and SVGEGT. The ends were cut back, 2 bases at V and 7 bases at J, with 15 bases in the middle. CDR3 nucleotide sequence: TGTGCCAGCAGTTACAGCAGGGCTCTGGGAAATGAGCAGTTCTTC. It yields the protein CASSYSRALGNEQFF.

The V and J genes are TRBV7-9 and TRBJ1-2; unclear D gene. CDR3 size: 15 residues. Germline CDR1 reads SEHNR; CDR2 reads FQNEAQ (reference sequence). Trimming took 2 bases from V and 6 from J, leaving 16 bases between them. The CDR3 here is CASSLPSGPTNGYTF. CDR3 sequence (DNA): TGTGCCAGCAGCTTACCGAGCGGGCCAACCAATGGCTACACCTTC. Variable domain in full (rest from reference TRBV7-9 and TRBJ1-2): DTGVSQNPRHKITKRGQNVTFRCDPISEHNRLYWYRQTLGQGPEFLTYFQNEAQLEKSRLLSDRFSAERPKGSFSTLEIQRTEQGDSAMYLCASSLPSGPTNGYTFGSGTRLTVV.

V gene TRBV5-4 combines with J gene TRBJ1-3; D is unclear. The CDR3 sequence is 14 residues long. Germline V CDR1 and CDR2: SGHNT, YYREEE (reference sequence). The germline V and J ends were trimmed by 4 bases and 4 bases, with 12 bases remaining between them. CDR3 loop: CASSAGLGGNTIYF. For the CDR3, the DNA is TGTGCCAGCAGCGCCGGACTGGGAGGAAACACCATATATTTT.

The genes are TRBV18 and TRBJ1-1; D possibly corresponds to TRBD1 (5 bases). V dropped 2 bases and J dropped 6 bases, with 13 bases sitting between them. Germline V gives CDR1 KGHSH, CDR2 LQKENI. The CDR3 length is 14 residues. Here the CDR3 DNA reads TGTGCCAGCTCACCATTAGGGGCTGGGCCTGAAGCTTTCTTT. This sequence encodes CASSPLGAGPEAFF.

The rearrangement joins TRBV7-9 to TRBJ1-5, with D tentatively TRBD1 (5 bases). Trimming removed 5 bases at V and 5 bases at J, with 10 bases between. The CDR3 is made up of 13 amino acids. CDR1 SEHNR and CDR2 FQNEAQ come from the germline V gene (reference sequence). CDR3 region: CASSGARDQPQHF. As DNA, the CDR3 is TGTGCCAGCAGCGGGGCCAGGGATCAGCCCCAGCATTTT.

This clone was picked up one time. The chain joins TRBV23-1 to TRBJ1-4; TRBD1 agrees at 12 bases. TRBV23-1 is given ORF status, its function remaining uncertain. The CDR3 consists of 18 residues. V trimming: 4 bases; J trimming: 8 bases; junction bases outside the gene matches: 14. CDR3 protein: CASSLLSGTGGHEEKLFF. CDR3 DNA sequence: TGCGCCAGCAGTCTGTTGTCCGGGACAGGGGGCCACGAAGAAAAACTGTTTTTT.

CDR3 region: CASSFQARMNTEAFF. The CDR3 bases are TGCGCCAGCAGCTTCCAGGCCCGCATGAACACTGAAGCTTTCTTT. V and J are TRBV5-1 and TRBJ1-1; D is ambiguous. Germline assignment: CDR1 SGHRS and CDR2 YFSETQ. V was pared by 2 bases and J by 0 bases, with 11 bases between. This CDR3 region has 15 residues. The entire variable domain, with the rest obtained from reference TRBV5-1 and TRBJ1-1, is as follows: KAGVTQTPRYLIKTRGQQVTLSCSPISGHRSVSWYQQTPGQGLQFLFEYFSETQRNKGNFPGRFSGRQFSNSRSEMNVSTLELGDSALYLCASSFQARMNTEAFFGQGTRLTVV.

This rearrangement joins TRBV25-1 to TRBJ1-2; D is ambiguous. CDR1 MGHDK and CDR2 SYGVNS come from the germline V gene. Deletions cut 6 bases from V and 2 bases from J, with 4 bases between. The CDR3 covers 11 residues. The DNA for the CDR3 is TGTGCCAGCAGCCTAAACTATGGCTACACCTTC. Translating gives CASSLNYGYTF.

The CDR3 region has the DNA TGTGCCAGCAGCCCTCAGATGAACTATGGCTACACCTTC. It translates to CASSPQMNYGYTF. The chain combines TRBV12-3 or TRBV12-4 with TRBJ1-2; D is ambiguous. V was pared by 6 bases and J by 2 bases, with 10 bases between. This CDR3 has 13 amino acids.

The rearrangement uses TRBV18 and TRBJ1-2; 7 bases line up with TRBD1. Germline V CDR1 and CDR2: KGHSH, LQKENI. The CDR3 is made up of 15 amino acids. Losses at the gene ends were 1 base for V and 2 bases for J; bases not matched to a gene: 4. CDR3 sequence reads: CASSPRGQANYGYTF. In DNA form, the CDR3 reads TGTGCCAGCTCACCACGCGGACAGGCCAACTATGGCTACACCTTC.

The chain couples TRBV9 to TRBJ1-1, with unresolved D. Trimming shortened V by 0 bases and J by 4 bases, and 7 bases separated the two germline ends. The CDR3 runs 13 residues. Germline CDR1 and CDR2: SGDLS and YYNGEE. CDR3 DNA sequence: TGTGCCAGCAGCGTAGGGCAAAGCACTGAAGCTTTCTTT. Translation gives CASSVGQSTEAFF.

This clone has only one observation. This chain links TRBV3-1 (or the pseudogene TRBV3-2) with TRBJ2-5; D is unresolved. Germline CDR1 is LGHDT and CDR2 is YNNKEL (reference sequence). Trimming left V 4 bases short and J 3 bases short, with 12 bases between. This CDR3 is built from 14 residues. CDR3: CASSPDLIKETQYF. CDR3 nucleotide sequence: TGTGCCAGCAGCCCAGACCTTATAAAAGAGACCCAGTACTTC.

The gene calls are TRBV7-2 and TRBJ2-1; TRBD1 matches at 8 bases. This CDR3 is built from 16 residues. CDR1 is SGHTA and CDR2 is FQGNSA in the germline V gene. The junction had 10 bases not matched to a gene; V was cut back by 3 bases and J by 6 bases. The CDR3 DNA sequence: TGTGCCAGCAGCTTGGGAATAGGACAGGGTTTCAATGAGCAGTTCTTC. Protein product: CASSLGIGQGFNEQFF.

This clone was seen a single time. The chain is built from TRBV6-4 and TRBJ2-3, with 10 bases aligning to TRBD2. There are 15 residues in the CDR3. The germline gives CDR1 MRHNA, CDR2 SNTAGT. Trimming cost V 6 bases and J 3 bases; bases outside gene matches: 6. CDR3 coding DNA: TGTGCCAGCAGCGCAACTAGCGGGGCGACAGATACGCAGTATTTT. Translating gives CASSATSGATDTQYF.

The rearrangement joins TRBV6-6 to TRBJ2-2; 7 bases are a match to TRBD2. Germline CDR1 is MNHNY and CDR2 is SVGAGI (reference sequence). Losses at the gene ends were 4 bases for V and 2 bases for J; bases not matched to a gene: 7. CDR3 length: 16 amino acids. CDR3 sequence reads: CASSFPGGRNTGELFF. The CDR3 DNA sequence: TGTGCCAGCAGTTTCCCCGGGGGGAGAAACACCGGGGAGCTGTTTTTT.

This clone was seen a few times. Other nucleotide sequences from this sample produce the same CDR3. This chain joins TRBV9 and TRBJ1-2; the D gene is possibly TRBD1 (6 bases). The CDR3 is made up of 14 amino acids. Deletions cut 0 bases from V and 3 bases from J, with 9 bases between. The V gene's germline CDR1 is SGDLS and CDR2 YYNGEE. CDR3 nucleotides: TGTGCCAGCAGCGTAGGGGCAGGGGACTATGGCTACACCTTC. It encodes CASSVGAGDYGYTF.

The chain recombines TRBV3-1 (or the pseudogene TRBV3-2) with TRBJ1-4; D gene unclear. Per the germline V gene, CDR1 is LGHDT and CDR2 is YNNKEL (reference sequence). The CDR3 spans 14 residues. The V end lost 4 bases, the J end lost 4 bases, and 10 bases lay between the germline ends. The CDR3 loop is CASSLRESNEKLFF. Written as DNA, the CDR3 is TGTGCCAGCAGCCTGCGAGAGAGTAATGAAAAACTGTTTTTT.

The chain employs TRBV7-9 and TRBJ2-1; D is unclear. CDR1 and CDR2 from the germline V gene are SEHNR and FQNEAQ (reference sequence). Deletions cut 5 bases from V and 5 bases from J, with 10 bases between. CDR3 length equals 13 residues. CDR3 amino acids: CASSAASNNEQFF. The DNA of the CDR3 is TGTGCCAGCAGCGCTGCGTCTAACAATGAGCAGTTCTTC.

The gene calls are TRBV24-1 and TRBJ1-2, with 9 bases that match TRBD1. The CDR3 extends over 14 amino acids. The V gene's germline CDR1 is KGHDR and CDR2 SFDVKD. The V segment lost 2 bases and the J segment 5 bases; nucleotides outside the gene matches: 2. The CDR3 reads CATSDWTGDYGYTF. Written as DNA, the CDR3 is TGTGCCACCAGTGATTGGACAGGGGATTATGGCTACACCTTC.

The rearrangement uses TRBV7-9 and TRBJ1-1, with 7 bases lining up with TRBD1. The CDR3 has 11 residues. J was trimmed by 6 bases and V by 8 bases; bases with no gene match: 3. Germline CDR1 is SEHNR and CDR2 is FQNEAQ (reference sequence). The CDR3 nucleotides are TGTGCCAGCGGACAGGTCGCTGAAGCTTTCTTT. Protein sequence: CASGQVAEAFF.

This clone was seen a handful of times. The chain couples TRBV6-5 to TRBJ1-2; D gene unclear. In germline, CDR1 is MNHEY, CDR2 SVGAGI. Trimming took 5 bases from V and 3 from J, leaving 16 bases between them. This CDR3 spans 15 amino acids. The CDR3 region is CASSLAPDGYYGYTF. The DNA for the CDR3 is TGTGCCAGCAGTCTAGCACCTGACGGATACTATGGCTACACCTTC.

The J gene is TRBJ1-1, the V gene TRBV27; D ambiguous. This CDR3 is built from 13 residues. V was shortened by 7 bases and J by 0 bases, with 9 bases between the two germline ends. Germline-derived CDR1 and CDR2 are MNHEY and SMNVEV (reference sequence). The DNA for the CDR3 is TGTGCCAGCACGAACACAGTGAACACTGAAGCTTTCTTT. It yields the protein CASTNTVNTEAFF.

This chain links TRBV27 with TRBJ2-7; 10 positions agree with TRBD1. This CDR3 is 15 amino acids long. CDR1 MNHEY and CDR2 SMNVEV come from the germline V gene (reference sequence). After removal of 3 bases from V and 6 bases from J, the junction contained 8 bases not matched to a gene. CDR3: CASSLGDRGLGEQYF. In DNA, the CDR3 is TGTGCCAGCAGTTTGGGGGACAGGGGCCTGGGCGAGCAGTACTTC.

This rearrangement joins TRBV5-4 to TRBJ1-2, with D tentatively TRBD1 (5 bases). This CDR3 is 17 amino acids long. Trimming shortened V by 4 bases and J by 4 bases, and 23 bases separated the two germline ends. The germline gives CDR1 SGHNT, CDR2 YYREEE (reference sequence). The CDR3 region has the DNA TGTGCCAGCAGCCCGTTTGCCGTACTAGCAGGGTCCTATGGCTACACCTTC. Protein product: CASSPFAVLAGSYGYTF.